The 20 T cell receptor beta chains in this list originate from one sample, sequenced in a study of blood T cells in healthy people across ages. Sample-barcoded 5' priming and a J-beta primer mix drove a second PCR of roughly 6 to 12 cycles. TCRdb re-called the 5' RACE reads through MiXCR, storing one row per CDR3 protein. Of over a million distinct CDR3 sequences in the sample, approximately 60% were seen once. What was sequenced was blood. These receptors were obtained from a man younger than 30 in good health.

On this clonotype itself: Relative to the germline gene, one junction end is altered; a read error may explain this. The chain combines TRBV20-1 with TRBJ2-7; 7 nucleotides agree with TRBD1. CDR1 is DFQATT, CDR2 SNEGSKA, per germline (reference sequence). The CDR3 covers 13 residues. The DNA for the CDR3 is TGCAGTGCCCTACAGGGGACCTCCAACGAGCAGTACTTC. Translated, it gives CSALQGTSNEQYF.

This clonotype was seen more than once but under ten times. The rearrangement links TRBV6-5 to TRBJ1-2, with D unresolved. The germline CDR1 and CDR2 sequences are MNHEY and SVGAGI. The CDR3 is 16 residues long. V was trimmed by 0 bases and J by 4 bases, leaving 15 bases between them. In DNA form, the CDR3 reads TGTGCCAGCAGTTACTCGATCGGGGTATCAGGCTATGGCTACACCTTC. It specifies CASSYSIGVSGYGYTF.

This clonotype was counted a few times. The genes are TRBV6-5 and TRBJ2-3, with D unresolved. The V end was cut by 2 bases, the J end by 1 base, with 4 bases between. CDR3 length: 13 residues. Germline loops: CDR1 MNHEY, CDR2 SVGAGI. DNA for the CDR3: TGTGCCAGCAGTTACGCAGGCACAGATACGCAGTATTTT. Residues: CASSYAGTDTQYF.

V usage is TRBV25-1 and J usage is TRBJ2-5; 10 bases map to TRBD2. Looked up from germline, CDR1 is MGHDK and CDR2 is SYGVNS. V shed 4 bases, J shed 11 bases, and the junction held 13 bases outside the gene matches. The CDR3 length is 15 residues. Here the CDR3 DNA reads TGTGCCAGCAGTGGGCCTAGCGGGGGTTGGGAGGAGCAGTACTTC. It is translated as CASSGPSGGWEEQYF.

This clonotype was observed once. This CDR3 reads CASSRREGQPTYEQYF. The CDR3 bases are TGTGCCAGCAGCCGAAGGGAAGGACAACCGACCTACGAGCAGTACTTC. The genes are TRBV3-1 and TRBJ2-4, with D possibly TRBD1 on 5 matching bases. The J call is uncertain, as TRBJ2-7 better fits the DNA end. Germline values: CDR1 LGHDT, CDR2 YNNKEL (reference sequence). The CDR3 is made up of 16 amino acids.

V usage is TRBV4-3 and J usage is TRBJ2-5; D is unresolved. The CDR3 is 13 amino acids. Trimming removed 4 bases at V and 1 base at J, with 7 bases between. CDR1 and CDR2 (germline): LGHNA, YSLEER. CDR3 coding DNA: TGCGCCAGCAGCCTTTACGCCCAAGAGACCCAGTACTTC. It yields the protein CASSLYAQETQYF.

As DNA, the CDR3 is TGTGCCAGCAGTTTTCTGACCGGCCTAGCGGGGGTAAACATTCAGTACTTC. Protein: CASSFLTGLAGVNIQYF. The chain uses TRBV27 and TRBJ2-4, with 10 bases fitting TRBD2. J lost 6 bases, V lost 3 bases, and 11 bases had no gene match. Per the germline V gene, CDR1 is MNHEY and CDR2 is SMNVEV (reference sequence). CDR3 size: 17 residues.

This clonotype was seen a handful of times. This chain joins TRBV5-6 and TRBJ2-5; no firm D call. The DNA end favors TRBJ2-7, so the J call may be wrong. The CDR3 is 13 amino acids. Germline assignment: CDR1 SGHDT and CDR2 YYEEEE. The CDR3 sequence is CASSPSRSSEQYF. Here the CDR3 DNA reads TGTGCCAGCAGCCCCTCGAGGTCTTCCGAGCAGTACTTC.

This chain uses TRBV21-1 with TRBJ2-7. TRBV21-1 has pseudogene status. The CDR3 runs to 15 residues. CDR3 bases: TGTGCCAGCCCCAAGGCAACGACGGGCCCCTACGAGCAGTACTTC. Amino acids: CASPKATTGPYEQYF.

The chain employs TRBV5-1 and TRBJ2-7; 7 bases line up with TRBD2. Losses at the gene ends were 3 bases for V and 0 bases for J; bases not matched to a gene: 9. This CDR3 has 16 residues. The germline V gene encodes CDR1 SGHRS and CDR2 YFSETQ. As DNA, the CDR3 is TGCGCCAGCAGCTCCTTCCTAGCGGACATCTCCTACGAGCAGTACTTC. Its translation is CASSSFLADISYEQYF.

The chain is built from TRBV4-1 and TRBJ2-5; tentatively, D is TRBD2 (6 bases). The CDR3 runs 15 residues. The V end was cut by 1 base, the J end by 6 bases, with 15 bases between. Germline loops: CDR1 MGHRA, CDR2 YSYEKL. In nucleotides, the CDR3 is TGCGCCAGCAGCCAAGCTCCGGGGAGGTGGAAGACCCAGTACTTC. Its translation: CASSQAPGRWKTQYF.

The chain has TRBV12-3 or TRBV12-4 and TRBJ2-1; 9 nucleotides agree with TRBD2. CDR3 length: 14 amino acids. The V and J ends lost 8 bases and 3 bases, in that order; junction bases with no gene match: 5. Written as DNA, the CDR3 is TGTGCCAGCGGGCTAGCGGGGAACTACAATGAGCAGTTCTTC. Protein product: CASGLAGNYNEQFF.

The sample holds many counts of this clonotype. The chain is built from TRBV3-1 and TRBJ2-7; D is ambiguous. This CDR3 has 12 amino acids. V was cut by 3 bases and J by 3 bases, with 6 bases left in between. Germline CDR1 LGHDT, CDR2 YNNKEL (reference sequence). The CDR3, as DNA: TGTGCCAGCAGCCAGGGTAGCTACGAGCAGTACTTC. Amino acid sequence: CASSQGSYEQYF.

This clonotype was found a few times. The chain is built from TRBV12-3 or TRBV12-4 and TRBJ2-7; D is perhaps TRBD2 (7 bases). The end of the DNA fits TRBJ2-5 better, so the J call may be wrong. The CDR3 is 14 residues long. The CDR3 bases are TGTGCCAGCAGTTTTCGGGGGGCGAAAGAGACCCAGTACTTC. Translating it yields CASSFRGAKETQYF.

J is TRBJ2-1 and V is TRBV20-1; 9 bases agree with TRBD1. This CDR3 is built from 13 residues. The ends lost 5 bases at V and 5 bases at J; junction bases unmatched: 4. Germline V gene lookup returns CDR1 DFQATT and CDR2 SNEGSKA (reference sequence). Written as DNA, the CDR3 is TGCAGTGCTCGAGGACAGGGGCACAATGAGCAGTTCTTC. Its translation is CSARGQGHNEQFF.

This clonotype was detected only a few times. The V and J genes are TRBV11-2 and TRBJ2-5; D not certain. TRBJ2-7 matches the DNA end more closely, so the J call is doubtful. The CDR3 is 15 amino acids. Germline lookup yields CDR1 SGHAT and CDR2 FQNNGV. This CDR3 is CASSLAPFGTYEQYF. CDR3 nucleotides: TGTGCCAGCAGCTTAGCACCTTTTGGTACCTACGAGCAGTACTTC.

V gene TRBV20-1 combines with J gene TRBJ2-5; 8 positions match TRBD1. V shed 5 bases and J 2 bases; nucleotides not matched to a gene: 10. The V gene's germline CDR1 is DFQATT and CDR2 SNEGSKA (reference sequence). The CDR3 extends over 15 amino acids. CDR3 loop: CSASPYGTGQETQYF. CDR3 in DNA: TGCAGTGCTTCTCCCTACGGGACAGGTCAAGAGACCCAGTACTTC.

This clonotype was counted a few times. This could be a read error, since a much larger clone is one nucleotide away. The CDR3: CASSSATSGMRSDTQYF. CDR3 bases: TGTGCCAGCAGTTCCGCGACTAGCGGGATGCGGTCAGATACGCAGTATTTT. The V gene is TRBV12-3 or TRBV12-4, the J gene TRBJ2-3; 11 nucleotides agree with TRBD2. J gave up 4 bases and V 4 bases, and 10 bases lay outside the gene matches. The CDR3 runs to 17 residues.

V is TRBV28 and J is TRBJ2-4, with D maybe TRBD2 (6 bases). The end of the DNA aligns better with TRBJ2-7, so the J call may be wrong. The CDR3 sequence is 15 residues long. Germline V gene lookup returns CDR1 MDHEN and CDR2 SYDVKM. This chain's CDR3 is CASSPRGLPFYEQYF. The CDR3, as DNA: TGTGCCAGCAGTCCACGGGGACTTCCCTTCTACGAGCAGTACTTC.

V and J are TRBV9 and TRBJ2-5; 7 nucleotides match TRBD2. The CDR3 runs to 15 residues. Trimming removed 3 bases from V and 5 bases from J; junction bases left unmatched: 10. In germline, CDR1 is SGDLS, CDR2 YYNGEE. CDR3 protein: CASSAAGGGSETQYF. The CDR3 DNA sequence: TGTGCCAGCAGCGCCGCTGGGGGGGGATCGGAGACCCAGTACTTC.